The present T cell receptor beta chain was sequenced within a study of CXCR3-negative and CXCR3-positive naive CD8 T cells. Study-level information: The libraries together contributed some 140 million TRB reads, each supplying about 1.5 +/- 0.3 million.

Libraries of TRB cDNA were made by 5' RACE and carried UMIs. TCRdb reprocessed the 5' RACE reads and stores each CDR3 protein as one record, lacking DNA. This table lists about 57,000 distinct CDR3 sequences. CDR3 length: 15 residues. The V gene's germline CDR1 is DFQATT and CDR2 SNEGSKA (reference sequence). Note on this clonotype: As yet, its antigen is unknown.

Study results and limitations: Greater hydrophobicity was found in TRB CDR3s of CXCR3-positive naive cells than of CXCR3-negative naive cells. Whereas both naive subsets had comparably high diversity, memory CD8+ cells had much lower diversity.

The receptor's source is a human donor in good health. Some clones in this sample may be carry-over from other donors' samples. Sequencing used naive CXCR3+ CD8+ T cells from blood. Regarding subset: CD45RO-CCR7+CD27+CD95- naive CD8+ T cells expressing CXCR3 (TNR3+). The chain couples TRBV20-1 to TRBJ2-1; no DNA is available, so the TRBD1 call from TCRdb remains unchecked. The CDR3 loop is CSAAVGGSSYNEQFF.